The text below deals with one T cell receptor (beta chain). Its matching antigen is unknown. These data belong to a study of Ad26.COV2.S vaccination and SARS-CoV-2 variants. Study outcomes and limitations: There was reportedly substantial breadth in spike-specific CD8+ and CD4+ T cell responses after vaccination. An underestimation of total T cell responses may have resulted from the TCR breadth and depth analyses. Vaccine and placebo recipients had comparable breadth of non-spike TCRs. Individuals receiving vaccine had higher spike-specific TCR breadth than placebo recipients did.

This CDR3 contains 17 residues. The V segment lost 3 bases and the J segment 6 bases; nucleotides outside the gene matches: 11. Germline assignment: CDR1 MGHRA and CDR2 YSYEKL. This table comes from immunoSEQ multiplex PCR, and its TCRdb copy is limited to in-frame clones, with some not included. The top ten hold approximately 5.1% of the sample, which has over 110,000 clones, just over 85% seen once. The V and J genes are TRBV4-1 and TRBJ2-2, with 9 bases matching TRBD1. The material was peripheral blood, obtained after recovery from COVID-19. The sequence came from a human donor who had recovered from COVID-19. CDR3 nucleotide sequence: TGCGCCAGCAGCCAGGGAGGGGGACAGGGTATCGCCGGGGAGCTGTTTTTT. Translated: CASSQGGGQGIAGELFF.